The rows below give T cell receptor beta chains drawn from one sample of a study. In TCRdb, the RT-PCR reads were re-called with MiXCR into one record per CDR3 protein. The sample records approximately 720,000 distinct CDR3 sequences, around 14% being singletons. Sequenced material: memory CD4+ T cells from blood. These receptors all come from a female donor in good health, serving as a healthy control. CDR3s include the opening cysteine and the closing phenylalanine or tryptophan. Each record gives: clone size, D gene, J gene, V gene, CDR3 DNA, CDR3 protein. A D gene is named only where the DNA matches it firmly. Clone size, where shown, is once, few, many, or a class for clones that have expanded.

clone size: many
D gene: -
J gene: TRBJ2-3
V gene: TRBV29-1
CDR3 DNA: TGCAGCGCGGCGGGGAGTTCTAGAGATACGCAGTATTTT
CDR3 protein: CSAAGSSRDTQYF

clone size: few
D gene: -
J gene: TRBJ2-7
V gene: TRBV18
CDR3 DNA: TGTGCCAGCTCAAATGCCTACGAGCAGTACTTC
CDR3 protein: CASSNAYEQYF

clone size: -
D gene: TRBD2
J gene: TRBJ2-1
V gene: TRBV6-2/TRBV6-3
CDR3 DNA: TGTGCCAGCAATAACCCCGGACTAGAGGGATTCTTC
CDR3 protein: CASNNPGLEGFF

clone size: few
D gene: -
J gene: TRBJ2-5
V gene: TRBV30
CDR3 DNA: TGTGCCCATGCCTTAGCGGCGCTCCAAGAGACCCAGTACTTC
CDR3 protein: CAHALAALQETQYF

clone size: many
D gene: TRBD1
J gene: TRBJ2-7
V gene: TRBV7-2
CDR3 DNA: TGTGCCAGCAGCGGGACAGGGGTGCGGGAGCAGTACTTC
CDR3 protein: CASSGTGVREQYF

clone size: few
D gene: -
J gene: TRBJ2-2
V gene: TRBV6-5
CDR3 DNA: TGTGCCAGCAGTTATCGGAGGGGGCGAACCGGGGAGCTGTTTTTT
CDR3 protein: CASSYRRGRTGELFF

clone size: few
D gene: -
J gene: TRBJ2-2
V gene: TRBV6-5
CDR3 DNA: TGTGCCAGCAGTTACTCTAGCTGGTTGGAGGTATCCACCGGGGAGCTGTTTTTT
CDR3 protein: CASSYSSWLEVSTGELFF

clone size: few
D gene: -
J gene: TRBJ1-4
V gene: TRBV11-2
CDR3 DNA: TGTGCCAGCAGCGATTCCTGGGGGGAAAAACTGTTTTTT
CDR3 protein: CASSDSWGEKLFF

clone size: -
D gene: TRBD2
J gene: TRBJ2-1
V gene: TRBV28
CDR3 DNA: TGTGCCAGCAGGAGCGGGGTCTCCTACAATGAGCAGTTCTTC
CDR3 protein: CASRSGVSYNEQFF

clone size: -
D gene: TRBD2
J gene: TRBJ2-1
V gene: TRBV19
CDR3 DNA: TGTGCCAGTAGTAGCTGGACTAGCGGGAGGGCCAATGAGCAGTTCTTC
CDR3 protein: CASSSWTSGRANEQFF

clone size: many
D gene: TRBD1
J gene: TRBJ2-7
V gene: TRBV5-6
CDR3 DNA: TGTGCCAGCAGCGGGGGACAGGGGTCTGGCGAGCAGTACTTC
CDR3 protein: CASSGGQGSGEQYF

clone size: few
D gene: TRBD2
J gene: TRBJ2-7
V gene: TRBV7-2
CDR3 DNA: TGTGCCAGCAGCTCGACTAGCGCAATCCGCTCCTACGAGCAGTACTTC
CDR3 protein: CASSSTSAIRSYEQYF

clone size: few
D gene: TRBD2
J gene: TRBJ2-3
V gene: TRBV7-2
CDR3 DNA: TGTGCCAGCAGCTTAGGGGCGGGGGGGGCTCAGGGTACGCAGTATTTT
CDR3 protein: CASSLGAGGAQGTQYF

clone size: -
D gene: TRBD2
J gene: TRBJ2-1
V gene: TRBV4-2
CDR3 DNA: TGTGCCAGCAGCATTTTCGGACCCGTCGGGGGGGAGCAGTTCTTC
CDR3 protein: CASSIFGPVGGEQFF

clone size: -
D gene: TRBD2
J gene: TRBJ2-7
V gene: TRBV27
CDR3 DNA: TGTGCCAGCAGTACGAGACTAGCGGCTCCCCTATCCTACGAGCAGTACTTC
CDR3 protein: CASSTRLAAPLSYEQYF

clone size: few
D gene: -
J gene: TRBJ1-5
V gene: TRBV7-8
CDR3 DNA: TGTGCCAGCAGCTCCATGGGGAAGCAGCCCCAGCATTTT
CDR3 protein: CASSSMGKQPQHF

clone size: -
D gene: -
J gene: TRBJ2-5
V gene: TRBV7-2
CDR3 DNA: TGTGCCAGCAGCTTAGAACGGGACCCGTCACAAGAGACCCAGTACTTC
CDR3 protein: CASSLERDPSQETQYF

clone size: few
D gene: -
J gene: TRBJ1-5
V gene: TRBV6-2/TRBV6-3
CDR3 DNA: TGTGCCAGCACCCAAGGGTACCAGCCCCAGCATTTT
CDR3 protein: CASTQGYQPQHF

clone size: -
D gene: TRBD2
J gene: TRBJ2-1
V gene: TRBV14
CDR3 DNA: TGTGCCAGCAGCCGTCTAGCGGGGGGGTTCAATGAGCAGTTCTTC
CDR3 protein: CASSRLAGGFNEQFF

clone size: many
D gene: -
J gene: TRBJ2-7
V gene: TRBV10-3
CDR3 DNA: TGTGCCATCAGTAAAAACAGCTACGAGCAGTACTTC
CDR3 protein: CAISKNSYEQYF

clone size: -
D gene: TRBD1
J gene: TRBJ2-7
V gene: TRBV28
CDR3 DNA: TGTGCCAGCAGATCTGGGGCCACCGGGACAGCCCACTACGAGCAGTACTTC
CDR3 protein: CASRSGATGTAHYEQYF

clone size: -
D gene: -
J gene: TRBJ2-5
V gene: TRBV7-2
CDR3 DNA: TGTGCCAGCAGCTTGGGACCTCTGGTGAGCGAGACCCAGTACTTC
CDR3 protein: CASSLGPLVSETQYF

clone size: -
D gene: -
J gene: TRBJ2-6
V gene: TRBV12-3/TRBV12-4
CDR3 DNA: TGTGCCAGCAGCAGGGACGTCTCCGGGGCCAACGTCCTGACTTTC
CDR3 protein: CASSRDVSGANVLTF

clone size: -
D gene: -
J gene: TRBJ2-7
V gene: TRBV18
CDR3 DNA: TGTGCCAGCTCACCAATAGACCGCGGTGAGCAGTACTTC
CDR3 protein: CASSPIDRGEQYF

clone size: few
D gene: TRBD1
J gene: TRBJ2-1
V gene: TRBV12-3/TRBV12-4
CDR3 DNA: TGTGCCAGCAGTTGGGGGACAGGGGGGTACAATGAGCAGTTCTTC
CDR3 protein: CASSWGTGGYNEQFF

clone size: many
D gene: TRBD1
J gene: TRBJ2-7
V gene: TRBV7-6
CDR3 DNA: TGTGCCAGCAGCTTAGATGACAGGGCCTCCTACGAGCAGTACTTC
CDR3 protein: CASSLDDRASYEQYF

clone size: few
D gene: TRBD2
J gene: TRBJ2-5
V gene: TRBV7-2
CDR3 DNA: TGTGCCAGCAGCTTAAAGGCGGGGGGGATAGAGACCCAGTACTTC
CDR3 protein: CASSLKAGGIETQYF

clone size: -
D gene: TRBD1
J gene: TRBJ2-3
V gene: TRBV20-1
CDR3 DNA: TGCAGTGCAAGACAGGGGGCAACAGATACGCAGTATTTT
CDR3 protein: CSARQGATDTQYF

clone size: few
D gene: TRBD2
J gene: TRBJ2-7
V gene: TRBV5-6
CDR3 DNA: TGTGCCAGCAGCTTGCTCGCGGGGGTCAACGAGCAGTACTTC
CDR3 protein: CASSLLAGVNEQYF

clone size: -
D gene: -
J gene: TRBJ2-2
V gene: TRBV24-1
CDR3 DNA: TGTGCCACCAGTGATTTAAAACTACGCACCGGGGAGCTGTTTTTT
CDR3 protein: CATSDLKLRTGELFF

clone size: few
D gene: TRBD2
J gene: TRBJ2-6
V gene: TRBV13
CDR3 DNA: TGTGCCAGCAGCTGGGAGATAGCGGGAGGGAACTCTGGGGCCAACGTCCTGACTTTC
CDR3 protein: CASSWEIAGGNSGANVLTF